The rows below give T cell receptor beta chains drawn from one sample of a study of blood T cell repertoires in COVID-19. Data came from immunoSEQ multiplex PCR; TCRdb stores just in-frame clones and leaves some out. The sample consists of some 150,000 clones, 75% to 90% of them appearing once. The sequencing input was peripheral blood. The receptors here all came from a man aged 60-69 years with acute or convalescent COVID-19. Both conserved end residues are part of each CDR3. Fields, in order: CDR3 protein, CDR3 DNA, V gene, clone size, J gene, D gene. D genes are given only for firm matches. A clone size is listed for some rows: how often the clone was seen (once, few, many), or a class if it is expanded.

CATSDYQGDTQYF,TGTGCCACCAGTGATTACCAGGGCGATACGCAGTATTTT,TRBV24-1,NA,TRBJ2-3,NA
CASGSGQGVHGYTF,TGTGCCAGCGGGTCGGGACAGGGGGTACATGGCTACACCTTC,TRBV28,NA,TRBJ1-2,TRBD1
CSAGDSEAFF,TGCAGTGCAGGGGACAGTGAAGCTTTCTTT,TRBV20-1,NA,TRBJ1-1,TRBD1
CASSSMGRGNQPQHF,TGTGCCAGCAGTAGTATGGGACGGGGGAATCAGCCCCAGCATTTT,TRBV2,NA,TRBJ1-5,NA
CASSLQSNYGYTF,TGTGCCAGCAGTCTCCAAAGCAACTATGGCTACACCTTC,TRBV28,NA,TRBJ1-2,NA
CASSPPGQGNEQYF,TGTGCCAGCAGCCCGCCGGGACAGGGCAACGAGCAGTACTTC,TRBV3-1/TRBV3-2,few,TRBJ2-7,TRBD1
CASSTKTARREQFF,TGTGCCAGCAGTACGAAGACTGCACGTCGGGAGCAGTTCTTC,TRBV6-5,NA,TRBJ2-1,NA
CASSQDQASHNEQFF,TGTGCCAGCAGCCAAGATCAGGCTAGCCACAATGAGCAGTTCTTC,TRBV4-2,NA,TRBJ2-1,NA
CASSQVLAGEDNTQYF,TGTGCCAGCAGCCAAGTGTTAGCGGGAGAGGACAATACGCAGTATTTT,TRBV3-1/TRBV3-2,NA,TRBJ2-3,TRBD2
CAISDKGANTGELFF,TGTGCCATCAGTGACAAGGGGGCCAACACCGGGGAGCTGTTTTTT,TRBV10-3,NA,TRBJ2-2,TRBD1
CASFRGWSYNEQFF,TGTGCCAGCTTCAGGGGATGGTCCTACAATGAGCAGTTCTTC,TRBV28,NA,TRBJ2-1,NA
CASSLRDRHTGELFF,TGTGCCAGCAGTTTACGGGACAGACATACCGGGGAGCTGTTTTTT,TRBV28,NA,TRBJ2-2,TRBD1
CASSLVLRGETQYF,TGCGCCAGCAGCTTGGTACTCCGGGGGGAGACCCAGTACTTC,TRBV5-1,NA,TRBJ2-5,NA
CASSQDPTAGGETQYF,TGCGCCAGCAGCCAAGACCCCACAGCGGGGGGTGAGACCCAGTACTTC,TRBV4-1,once,TRBJ2-5,TRBD2
CASSLQSWETQYF,TGTGCCAGCAGTTTACAGTCATGGGAGACCCAGTACTTC,TRBV27,few,TRBJ2-5,NA
CASSYILAWGELFF,TGTGCCAGCAGTTACATCCTAGCTTGGGGGGAGCTGTTTTTT,TRBV6-2/TRBV6-3,NA,TRBJ2-2,NA
CASSPGQGARYGYTF,TGTGCCAGCTCACCGGGACAGGGCGCCAGATATGGCTACACCTTC,TRBV18,NA,TRBJ1-2,TRBD1
CASSPRLQGNTEAFF,TGTGCCAGCAGCCCCCGGTTGCAGGGGAACACTGAAGCTTTCTTT,TRBV7-9,NA,TRBJ1-1,NA
CASSLETSGGAGNTQYF,TGTGCCAGCAGCTTAGAGACTAGCGGGGGGGCAGGAAATACGCAGTATTTT,TRBV7-6,NA,TRBJ2-3,TRBD2
CASKGQGYYEQYF,TGTGCCAGCAAAGGGCAGGGATATTACGAGCAGTACTTC,TRBV2,NA,TRBJ2-7,NA
CASSRQGDTEAFF,TGTGCCAGTAGTCGACAGGGTGACACTGAAGCTTTCTTT,TRBV19,few,TRBJ1-1,TRBD1
CASSPTGVKVTGELFF,TGTGCTAGCAGCCCGACAGGGGTTAAAGTCACCGGGGAGCTGTTTTTT,TRBV7-7,NA,TRBJ2-2,TRBD1
CASRGRDAYSGNTIYF,TGTGCCAGCAGGGGGCGGGACGCTTACTCTGGAAACACCATATATTTT,TRBV27,few,TRBJ1-3,NA
CASGRRGTSGGNEQFF,TGTGCCAGCGGTCGGAGGGGGACTAGCGGGGGCAATGAGCAGTTCTTC,TRBV25-1,NA,TRBJ2-1,TRBD2
CASSLLRTDSDTQYF,TGTGCCAGCAGCTTACTTAGGACAGACTCAGATACGCAGTATTTT,TRBV7-2,NA,TRBJ2-3,NA
CSARARAEAFF,TGCAGTGCCCGAGCCCGCGCTGAAGCTTTCTTT,TRBV20-1,few,TRBJ1-1,NA
CASSFTFSGMWETQYF,TGTGCCAGCAGTTTTACCTTTTCAGGGATGTGGGAGACCCAGTACTTC,TRBV28,NA,TRBJ2-5,NA
CASSNGDRGPYEQYF,TGTGCCAGCAGCAATGGGGACAGGGGGCCTTACGAGCAGTACTTC,TRBV27,few,TRBJ2-7,TRBD1
CASSNTGLNTEAFF,TGCGCCAGCTCGAATACAGGGCTGAACACTGAAGCTTTCTTT,TRBV5-1,NA,TRBJ1-1,NA
CASSYGLWDTQYF,TGTGCCAGCAGTTACGGCTTGTGGGATACGCAGTATTTT,TRBV6-2/TRBV6-3,NA,TRBJ2-3,NA
CASSVGLGETQYF,TGTGCCAGCAGCGTAGGACTAGGGGAGACCCAGTACTTC,TRBV9,NA,TRBJ2-5,NA
CASTVGLAYNEQFF,TGTGCCAGTACCGTGGGACTAGCGTACAATGAGCAGTTCTTC,TRBV19,NA,TRBJ2-1,TRBD2
CARGGPPAYEQYF,TGCGCCAGAGGAGGGCCGCCAGCCTACGAGCAGTACTTC,TRBV10-1,NA,TRBJ2-7,NA
CASSGAFPDTQYF,TGTGCCAGCAGCGGAGCGTTCCCAGATACGCAGTATTTT,TRBV13,NA,TRBJ2-3,NA
CASRPYQAGEAFF,TGTGCCAGTAGGCCCTATCAGGCAGGTGAAGCTTTCTTT,TRBV19,NA,TRBJ1-1,NA
CASNGGLNTGELFF,TGTGCCAGCAACGGGGGGTTGAACACCGGGGAGCTGTTTTTT,TRBV13,NA,TRBJ2-2,TRBD2
CASSWQGNTEAFF,TGCGCCAGCAGCTGGCAGGGGAACACTGAAGCTTTCTTT,TRBV5-1,NA,TRBJ1-1,NA
CASSQPGYEQYF,TGTGCCAGCAGCCAACCGGGGTACGAGCAGTACTTC,TRBV4-2,NA,TRBJ2-7,NA
CASSLEPWGTVTATQYF,TGCGCCAGCAGCTTGGAACCCTGGGGGACAGTTACAGCTACGCAGTATTTT,TRBV5-1,NA,TRBJ2-3,TRBD1
CASSLGRLPVYGYTF,TGTGCCAGCAGCTTGGGGCGGCTACCCGTCTATGGCTACACCTTC,TRBV5-6,NA,TRBJ1-2,NA
CASSLWLYDREVRGYTF,TGTGCCAGCAGCTTGTGGCTCTATGACAGGGAGGTGAGGGGCTACACCTTC,TRBV5-5,NA,TRBJ1-2,TRBD1
CSAGGQLNTEAFF,TGCAGCGCTGGGGGACAGCTGAACACTGAAGCTTTCTTT,TRBV29-1,NA,TRBJ1-1,TRBD1
CAWSTVPMTYEQYF,TGTGCCTGGAGTACAGTGCCTATGACCTACGAGCAGTACTTC,TRBV30,NA,TRBJ2-7,NA
CASSTRGTNEKLFF,TGTGCCAGCAGCACCAGGGGAACTAATGAAAAACTGTTTTTT,TRBV5-4,NA,TRBJ1-4,NA
CASSLSAQGSTEAFF,TGTGCCAGCAGTTTATCGGCACAGGGGAGTACTGAAGCTTTCTTT,TRBV27,NA,TRBJ1-1,TRBD1
CASSPPRTGSYEQYF,TGTGCCAGCTCACCACCTAGGACGGGGTCCTACGAGCAGTACTTC,TRBV18,NA,TRBJ2-7,NA
CASSFFTREGYGYTF,TGTGCCAGCAGCTTCTTTACTCGGGAGGGCTATGGCTACACCTTC,TRBV5-6,few,TRBJ1-2,NA
CASSTGQGVYEQYF,TGTGCCAGCAGCACCGGACAGGGGGTTTACGAGCAGTACTTC,TRBV5-5,NA,TRBJ2-7,TRBD1
CASSSIQGASNQPQHF,TGTGCCAGCAGTTCTATACAGGGGGCGTCAAATCAGCCCCAGCATTTT,TRBV27,NA,TRBJ1-5,TRBD1
CASSPNRGGTGELFF,TGCGCCAGCAGCCCCAACAGGGGTGGAACCGGGGAGCTGTTTTTT,TRBV4-3,NA,TRBJ2-2,TRBD1
CASSQDQGEAFF,TGTGCCAGCAGCCAAGATCAGGGGGAAGCTTTCTTT,TRBV3-1/TRBV3-2,NA,TRBJ1-1,NA
CASSALSPDTGELFF,TGCGCCAGCAGTGCTCTCTCTCCGGACACCGGGGAGCTGTTTTTT,TRBV10-2,NA,TRBJ2-2,NA
CASSVQGGTEAFF,TGTGCCAGCAGTGTCCAGGGAGGCACTGAAGCTTTCTTT,TRBV2,NA,TRBJ1-1,NA